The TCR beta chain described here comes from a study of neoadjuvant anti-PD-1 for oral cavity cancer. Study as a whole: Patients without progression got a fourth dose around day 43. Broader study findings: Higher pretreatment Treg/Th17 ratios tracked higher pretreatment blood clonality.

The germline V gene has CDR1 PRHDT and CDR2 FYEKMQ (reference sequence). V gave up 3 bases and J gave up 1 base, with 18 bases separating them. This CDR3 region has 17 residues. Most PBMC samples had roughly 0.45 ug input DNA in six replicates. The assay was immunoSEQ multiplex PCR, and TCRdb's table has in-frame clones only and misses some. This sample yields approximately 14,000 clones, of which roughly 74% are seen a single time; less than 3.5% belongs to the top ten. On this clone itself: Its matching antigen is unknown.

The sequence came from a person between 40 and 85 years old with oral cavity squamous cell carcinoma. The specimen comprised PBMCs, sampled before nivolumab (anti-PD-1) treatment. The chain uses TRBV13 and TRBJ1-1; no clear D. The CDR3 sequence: CASSFMGWPGRNTEAFF. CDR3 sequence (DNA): TGTGCCAGCAGCTTCATGGGGTGGCCAGGCCGGAACACTGAAGCTTTCTTT.